This T cell receptor beta chain derives from a study of blood T cells in healthy people across ages. Deletions cut 5 bases from V and 4 bases from J, with 11 bases between. The CDR3 spans 14 residues. CDR1 MNHEY and CDR2 SVGAGI come from the germline V gene. Then a second PCR, running roughly 7 to 12 cycles, was carried out with a sample-barcoded 5' primer and a J-beta primer mix. TCRdb re-analysed the 5' RACE reads in MiXCR, keeping a single row per CDR3 protein. The repertoire includes about 1.7 million distinct CDR3 sequences, 25% to 30% of them detected once, and less than 9.5% sits in the top ten. This clonotype was counted ten times or more.

Sequencing was carried out using blood. The chain employs TRBV6-5 and TRBJ1-4; TRBD1 is a possible D gene (6 bases). This TCR was sampled from a woman younger than 45 in good health. CDR3 in DNA: TGTGCCAGCAGTGAACAGGGATATAATGAAAAACTGTTTTTT. Its translation: CASSEQGYNEKLFF.